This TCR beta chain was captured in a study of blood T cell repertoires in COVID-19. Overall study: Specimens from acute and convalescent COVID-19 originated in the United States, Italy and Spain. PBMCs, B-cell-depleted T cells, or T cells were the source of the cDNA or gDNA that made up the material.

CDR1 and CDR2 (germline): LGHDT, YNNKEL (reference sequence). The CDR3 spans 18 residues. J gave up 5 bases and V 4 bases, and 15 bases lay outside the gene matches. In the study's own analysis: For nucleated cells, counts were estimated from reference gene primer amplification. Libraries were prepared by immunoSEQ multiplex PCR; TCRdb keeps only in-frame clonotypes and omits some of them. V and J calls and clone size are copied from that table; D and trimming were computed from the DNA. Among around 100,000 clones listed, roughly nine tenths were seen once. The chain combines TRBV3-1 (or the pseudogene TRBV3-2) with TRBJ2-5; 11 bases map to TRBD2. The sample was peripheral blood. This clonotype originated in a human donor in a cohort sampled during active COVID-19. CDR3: CASSRHKLAGVGDETQYF. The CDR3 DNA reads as TGTGCCAGCAGCCGACATAAACTAGCGGGGGTTGGTGATGAGACCCAGTACTTC.